This note documents a single TCR beta chain sequence. The target antigen is unknown. This sample was taken from a study of cytomegalovirus exposure and HLA in healthy donors. Study outcomes and limitations: According to a subsequent analysis, TCR clusters from the first cohort were inclined to appear together in the 100 to 150 validation repertoires.

Assay used: immunoSEQ multiplex PCR; TCRdb lists only in-frame clones, some missing. The table lists some 110,000 clones, about 93% of them singletons. The CDR3 is made up of 12 amino acids. Trimming pared 6 bases from V and 5 bases from J, leaving 11 bases between. Per germline, CDR1 MNHNY and CDR2 SVGAGI (reference sequence). The chain joins TRBV6-6 to TRBJ2-7, with a weak D call TRBD2 (5 bases). The TCR sequence derives from a woman under 30 in good health and CMV-seronegative. Sequences were obtained from PBMCs. The CDR3 sequence is CASRMTEDEQYF. The CDR3 DNA reads as TGTGCCAGCAGGATGACGGAGGACGAGCAGTACTTC.